This T cell receptor (beta chain) was found in a study of type 1 regulatory T cells. Looking at the study overall: T-allo10 is an in vitro-generated, Tr1-enriched CD4 T cell product specific for alloantigen.

The CDR3 is made up of 13 amino acids. The germline CDR1 and CDR2 sequences are SGHTA and FQGNSA. Between the trimmed V and J ends, which lost 5 bases and 2 bases, there was a span of 8 bases. TCRdb used MiXCR to reprocess the reads, holding one entry per CDR3 protein. Counted here are 80,000 to 100,000 distinct CDR3 sequences, roughly 28% occurring once; the ten biggest clones make up 2.2%. This clonotype was observed a single time. Sequencing input: CD4+ T cells, either the whole sample or a sorted fraction (not recorded which). This sequence joins TRBV7-2 and TRBJ2-3; unclear D gene. This clonotype originated in a human donor in good health. The CDR3 DNA sequence: TGTGCCAGCAGCCCCACAACCACAGATACGCAGTATTTT. The encoded protein is CASSPTTTDTQYF.